Below, 18 T cell receptor beta chains from the same sample are listed, as sequenced in a study of cytomegalovirus exposure and HLA in healthy donors. Primers: 60 Vbeta forward and 13 Jbeta reverse. TCRdb's copy holds only in-frame clones and misses some; the assay was immunoSEQ multiplex PCR. The sample holds 110,000 to 150,000 clones, 75% to 90% seen once. Sequencing was performed on PBMCs. The receptors were sampled from a man aged 35 to 55 in good health and CMV-seronegative.

J is TRBJ1-5 and V is TRBV16; 8 bases match TRBD1. The length of the CDR3 is 16 residues. Germline CDR1 is KGHSY and CDR2 is FQNENV. Losses at the gene ends were 4 bases for V and 8 bases for J; bases not matched to a gene: 13. The CDR3 sequence: CASSPPGRTGIKPQHF. The CDR3 DNA follows: TGTGCCAGCAGCCCTCCCGGCCGGACAGGGATAAAGCCCCAGCATTTT.

This chain links TRBV15 with TRBJ2-3; 12 nucleotides match TRBD1. Germline lookup yields CDR1 LNHNV and CDR2 YYDKDF (reference sequence). V gave up 1 base and J gave up 0 bases; unmatched junction bases: 2. This CDR3 contains 17 residues. The CDR3 bases are TGTGCCACCAGCAGAGGGGACAGGGGGCTGAGCACAGATACGCAGTATTTT. This translates into CATSRGDRGLSTDTQYF.

The V gene is TRBV6-5, the J gene TRBJ2-7, with a tentative D call TRBD1 (6 bases). The V end lost 6 bases, the J end lost 4 bases, and 16 bases lay between the germline ends. Germline V gives CDR1 MNHEY, CDR2 SVGAGI. The CDR3 is 14 amino acids. CDR3 sequence reads: CASRPGVVVYEQYF. CDR3 DNA: TGTGCCAGCAGACCAGGGGTGGTCGTATACGAGCAGTACTTC.

The V and J genes are TRBV11-2 and TRBJ1-2; D ambiguous. The CDR3 runs 13 residues. CDR1 and CDR2 from the germline V gene are SGHAT and FQNNGV. Deletions cut 5 bases from V and 4 bases from J, with 11 bases between. This CDR3 reads CASSHSISYGYTF. The DNA for the CDR3 is TGTGCCAGCAGCCACTCGATTTCCTATGGCTACACCTTC.

Turning to this clone: The same CDR3 also results from other DNA sequences found in this sample. The chain employs TRBV18 and TRBJ1-5; D possibly corresponds to TRBD1 (5 bases). The V end was cut by 2 bases, the J end by 0 bases, with 5 bases between. The CDR3 is 14 residues long. Germline assignment: CDR1 KGHSH and CDR2 LQKENI. The CDR3 loop reads CASSPGASNQPQHF. The DNA for the CDR3 is TGTGCCAGCTCACCAGGGGCTAGCAATCAGCCCCAGCATTTT.

This chain links TRBV7-9 with TRBJ1-2; 12 bases are shared with TRBD1. The V gene's germline CDR1 is SEHNR and CDR2 FQNEAQ (reference sequence). This CDR3 is 16 amino acids long. V shed 2 bases, J shed 7 bases, and the junction held 8 bases outside the gene matches. CDR3 in amino acids: CASSLPSGTGGSGYTF. DNA of the CDR3: TGTGCCAGCAGCTTACCCTCCGGGACAGGGGGCTCTGGCTACACCTTC.

The chain recombines TRBV30 with TRBJ1-2, with 8 bases identical to TRBD1. V shed 3 bases, J shed 8 bases, and the junction held 17 bases outside the gene matches. CDR1 GTSNPN and CDR2 SVGIG come from the germline V gene (reference sequence). The CDR3 runs 16 residues. The CDR3 loop reads CAWRPPGRQGLNGYTF. CDR3 nucleotides: TGTGCCTGGAGGCCCCCGGGTCGACAGGGGTTGAACGGCTACACCTTC.

This clone has only a few counts. The chain is built from TRBV6-1 and TRBJ1-5; 9 bases map to TRBD1. Losses at the gene ends were 6 bases for V and 11 bases for J; bases not matched to a gene: 14. The germline CDR1 and CDR2 sequences are MNHNS and SASEGT. The CDR3 runs to 15 residues. DNA of the CDR3: TGTGCCAGCAGCCAAACCGGGACAGGGAAGGTGGCCCAGCATTTT. Its translation is CASSQTGTGKVAQHF.

The V call is TRBV18, the J call TRBJ1-6; TRBD1 matches 8 bases. This CDR3 spans 15 amino acids. Trimming removed 4 bases from V and 7 bases from J; junction bases left unmatched: 6. Germline V gives CDR1 KGHSH, CDR2 LQKENI. CDR3 sequence: CASSLDRGINSPLHF. Written as DNA, the CDR3 is TGTGCCAGCTCACTAGACAGGGGAATCAATTCACCCCTCCACTTT. The full variable domain, with the rest looked up from reference TRBV18 and TRBJ1-6, is NAGVMQNPRHLVRRRGQEARLRCSPMKGHSHVYWYRQLPEEGLKFMVYLQKENIIDESGMPKERFSAEFPKEGPSILRIQQVVRGDSAAYFCASSLDRGINSPLHFGNGTRLTVT.

The chain is built from TRBV27 and TRBJ1-1; 8 nucleotides align to TRBD1. Germline lookup yields CDR1 MNHEY and CDR2 SMNVEV (reference sequence). Unmatched junction bases numbered 9, after V lost 2 bases and J lost 7 bases. The CDR3 totals 15 residues. Here the CDR3 reads CASSLGDRLLGEAFF. The CDR3 DNA reads TGTGCCAGCAGTTTAGGGGACAGGTTACTGGGTGAAGCTTTCTTT.

This chain joins TRBV6-6 and TRBJ2-7, with D perhaps TRBD1 (6 bases). The V end was cut by 4 bases, the J end by 5 bases, with 15 bases between. This CDR3 spans 14 amino acids. CDR1 MNHNY and CDR2 SVGAGI come from the germline V gene (reference sequence). CDR3 sequence reads: CASSLPLTGNEQYF. The CDR3 DNA sequence: TGTGCCAGCAGTTTACCCCTCACAGGGAACGAGCAGTACTTC.

The chain carries TRBV10-1 and TRBJ2-1; 12 bases match TRBD1. The J segment lost 3 bases and the V segment lost 0 bases, leaving 9 bases of the junction unmatched. Looked up from germline, CDR1 is WNHNN and CDR2 is SYGVQD (reference sequence). The CDR3 is made up of 19 amino acids. The CDR3 protein is CASSESLGGDRGLYNEQFF. As DNA, the CDR3 is TGCGCCAGCAGTGAGTCTTTAGGGGGGGACAGGGGGCTCTACAATGAGCAGTTCTTC.

The V call is TRBV5-4, the J call TRBJ2-2, with D tentatively TRBD2 (6 bases). Trimming pared 4 bases from V and 0 bases from J, leaving 13 bases between. CDR1 SGHNT and CDR2 YYREEE come from the germline V gene (reference sequence). CDR3 length equals 16 residues. CDR3: CASSTGRTTNTGELFF. The CDR3 nucleotides are TGTGCCAGCAGCACTGGACGGACTACGAACACCGGGGAGCTGTTTTTT. Supplemented by reference TRBV5-4 and TRBJ2-2, the full variable domain reads ETGVTQSPTHLIKTRGQQVTLRCSSQSGHNTVSWYQQALGQGPQFIFQYYREEENGRGNFPPRFSGLQFPNYSSELNVNALELDDSALYLCASSTGRTTNTGELFFGEGSRLTVL.

The CDR3 loop reads CASSPRQGGQPQHF. CDR3 in DNA: TGTGCCAGCAGTCCACGGCAGGGTGGACAGCCCCAGCATTTT. V is TRBV6-6 and J is TRBJ1-5; a possible D gene is TRBD1 (5 bases). The CDR3 is 14 residues long. Trimming left V 5 bases short and J 7 bases short, with 15 bases between. Germline CDR1 is MNHNY and CDR2 is SVGAGI (reference sequence).

In its sample, this clone was seen a few times. The chain has TRBV6-5 and TRBJ1-1, with D possibly being TRBD1 (5 bases). V lost 0 bases to trimming and J lost 8 bases, with 19 bases between them. Per germline, CDR1 MNHEY and CDR2 SVGAGI. The CDR3 consists of 16 residues. In nucleotides, the CDR3 is TGTGCCAGCAGTTACTCCGGACACGAGCTCTGGGGCGAAGCTTTCTTT. The encoded protein is CASSYSGHELWGEAFF.

This chain connects TRBV7-2 to TRBJ1-2; D call uncertain. The ends were cut back, 5 bases at V and 6 bases at J, with 13 bases in the middle. The CDR3 is 13 residues long. Germline V gene data show CDR1 as SGHTA and CDR2 as FQGNSA. CDR3 amino acids: CASSPRVVDGYTF. The CDR3 coding sequence is TGTGCCAGCAGCCCCCGGGTGGTGGATGGCTACACCTTC.

The chain carries TRBV10-3 and TRBJ1-6; D uncertain. The CDR3 sequence is 13 residues long. CDR1 ENHRY and CDR2 SYGVKD come from the germline V gene. Trimming removed 4 bases from V and 10 bases from J, with 11 bases in between. The CDR3: CAISGAGGSPLHF. The CDR3 nucleotides are TGTGCCATCAGTGGGGCCGGAGGGTCACCCCTCCACTTT.

The chain employs TRBV27 and TRBJ1-2; 10 bases map to TRBD1. The germline V gene encodes CDR1 MNHEY and CDR2 SMNVEV (reference sequence). The CDR3 length is 16 residues. The V segment lost 5 bases and the J segment 8 bases; nucleotides outside the gene matches: 14. The CDR3 DNA reads TGTGCCAGCAGTCCAACCCTCGGACAGGGGGGGCTAGGCTACACCTTC. Translation: CASSPTLGQGGLGYTF.